The TCR beta chain under discussion was sequenced for a study of tumor and adjacent non-tumor tissue in lung cancer. Study context: On average, productive TCRbeta reads reached some 4.2 million per sample.

TCRbeta libraries were built with three rounds of nested PCR, modified from ARM-PCR. From the multiplex PCR reads, TCRdb called clonotypes with MiXCR, one entry per CDR3 protein. The sample has about 110,000 distinct CDR3 sequences, roughly 74% seen once. This clonotype has ten or more counts. This sample's RNA came from whole unsorted tissue. The sequencing input was lung tumor tissue. The receptor was derived from a woman aged 55 to 70 with non-small cell lung cancer.

Written as DNA, the CDR3 is TGCAGTGCTAGGAGGGGACGGGGCACCGGGGAGCTGTTTTTT. Translation: CSARRGRGTGELFF. This chain joins TRBV20-1 and TRBJ2-2; D tentatively fits TRBD1 or TRBD2 (5 bases each). CDR1 and CDR2 from the germline V gene are DFQATT and SNEGSKA (reference sequence). The ends were cut back, 3 bases at V and 4 bases at J, with 12 bases in the middle. The CDR3 has 14 residues.